The rows below give T cell receptor beta chains drawn from one sample of a study of T cell responses to AZD1222 COVID-19 vaccine. The repertoire was sequenced with immunoSEQ multiplex PCR; TCRdb's copy has only in-frame clones and lacks some. The sample lists about 90,000 clones; about 85% were seen once. The sample in question was peripheral blood, obtained 28 days after the second AZD1222 dose. All receptors derive from an adult who received the AZD1222 COVID-19 vaccine. The CDR3 runs from the conserved cysteine through the conserved F or W. The D gene is left open where the match is weak. Size is stated for part of the rows, as once, few or many counts, or as a class when the clone is expanded.

abundance | j_gene | v_gene | d_gene | CDR3nt | CDR3aa
- | TRBJ2-7 | TRBV27 | - | TGTGCCAGCACATCTCAAATTCGACCCTCCAGGGGACTCCACGAGCAGTACTTC | CASTSQIRPSRGLHEQYF
- | TRBJ1-6 | TRBV7-3 | - | TGTGCCAGCAGCCCCGACATGATTACACCCCTCCACTTT | CASSPDMITPLHF
- | TRBJ1-2 | TRBV24-1 | TRBD1 | TGTGCCACCTTTGACAGGGGGCTCTACTATGGCTACACCTTC | CATFDRGLYYGYTF
- | TRBJ1-2 | TRBV6-4 | - | TGTGCCAGCAGTCCTTCGGGGGTTTATGGCTACACCTTC | CASSPSGVYGYTF
- | TRBJ1-1 | TRBV28 | - | TGTGCCAGCAGGTCCTCCGGGGGGAACACTGAAGCTTTCTTT | CASRSSGGNTEAFF
- | TRBJ2-2 | TRBV12-3/TRBV12-4 | - | TGTGCCAGCACGGTTTCCGGGGAGCTGTTTTTT | CASTVSGELFF
- | TRBJ2-7 | TRBV13 | - | TGTGCCAGCTCCCTCACGGACTACGAGCAGTACTTC | CASSLTDYEQYF
- | TRBJ2-7 | TRBV7-6 | TRBD2 | TGTGCCAGCAGCTTATTAGGTAGCGGGAGTTCGTACGAGCAGTACTTC | CASSLLGSGSSYEQYF
- | TRBJ2-2 | TRBV14 | TRBD2 | TGTGCCAGCAGCCCGGTAGCGGGAGTGACCGGGGAGCTGTTTTTT | CASSPVAGVTGELFF
- | TRBJ1-6 | TRBV19 | - | TGTGCCAGTAGTATCGGGTTAGGTGGCAATTCACCCCTCCACTTT | CASSIGLGGNSPLHF
- | TRBJ1-3 | TRBV28 | TRBD1 | TGTGCCAGCGGGGACAGATACTCTGGAAACACCATATATTTT | CASGDRYSGNTIYF
- | TRBJ1-2 | TRBV2 | TRBD1 | TGTGCCAGCAGTGAAATGGGACAGGCCTATGGCTACACCTTC | CASSEMGQAYGYTF
few | TRBJ2-7 | TRBV9 | TRBD2 | TGTGCCAGCAGCGTAGGCAGTAGCGGGGGGGACTACGAGCAGTACTTC | CASSVGSSGGDYEQYF
- | TRBJ2-1 | TRBV5-1 | TRBD1 | TGCGCCAGCAGCTTCCACAGGGGCTTGAAGGGGGAGCAGTTCTTC | CASSFHRGLKGEQFF
- | TRBJ2-2 | TRBV27 | - | TGTGCCAGCAGTTTAATTTGGGTCGGTGGGGAGCTGTTTTTT | CASSLIWVGGELFF
- | TRBJ2-7 | TRBV11-3 | - | TGTGCCAGCAGCAAAAGCGGGACACTATACGAGCAGTACTTC | CASSKSGTLYEQYF
- | TRBJ2-1 | TRBV9 | - | TGTGCCAGCAGCCCCCGCTCCTACAATGAGCAGTTCTTC | CASSPRSYNEQFF
- | TRBJ2-5 | TRBV2 | TRBD2 | TGTGCCAGCAGCAGCGGGGGGGCGCGGGGGACCCAGTACTTC | CASSSGGARGTQYF
once | TRBJ1-5 | TRBV12-3/TRBV12-4 | - | TGTGCCAGCAGTTTGTCCGGAAATCAGCCCCAGCATTTT | CASSLSGNQPQHF
- | TRBJ2-7 | TRBV27 | - | TGTGCCAGCAGCCCTTGGGGGAGCCTCTACGAGCAGTACTTC | CASSPWGSLYEQYF
- | TRBJ2-7 | TRBV29-1 | TRBD1 | TGCAGCGTTGAAAGGAAGGTTGTGGGGACAGGGCACGAGCAGTACTTC | CSVERKVVGTGHEQYF
- | TRBJ2-1 | TRBV7-9 | - | TGTGCCAGCAGCCTGAGGAATGAGCAGTTCTTC | CASSLRNEQFF
- | TRBJ2-1 | TRBV11-2 | - | TGTGCCAGCAGCCCAGGAGGGGGCCAGGGGCCAACCTACAATGAGCAGTTCTTC | CASSPGGGQGPTYNEQFF
- | TRBJ1-2 | TRBV5-3 | - | TGTGCCAGAAGCTTGACCGGGACCTCCATCACCTCTGGCTACACCTTC | CARSLTGTSITSGYTF
few | TRBJ1-2 | TRBV12-3/TRBV12-4 | - | TGTGCCAGCAGGCCCGGGTCCCACTATGGCTACACCTTC | CASRPGSHYGYTF
- | TRBJ1-1 | TRBV12-5 | TRBD1 | TGTGCTAGTGGCCCATTCACCGGGACAGGGGGTAATGAAGCTTTCTTT | CASGPFTGTGGNEAFF
- | TRBJ2-7 | TRBV27 | - | TGTGCCAGCAGCGGCGGTGGCAGCTCCTACGAGCAGTACTTC | CASSGGGSSYEQYF
- | TRBJ1-3 | TRBV30 | - | TGTGCCTGGAGCAGGGACTCCGGCTCTGGAAACACCATATATTTT | CAWSRDSGSGNTIYF
- | TRBJ1-2 | TRBV29-1 | TRBD1 | TGCAGCGTCGATCTACAGGGGATGGATGGCTACACCTTC | CSVDLQGMDGYTF
- | TRBJ1-6 | TRBV5-1 | - | TGCGCCAGCAGCACCGACCTAGTGGGTAATTCACCCCTCCACTTT | CASSTDLVGNSPLHF
few | TRBJ2-7 | TRBV11-2 | - | TGTGCCAGCAGCTTGAGATGGCAGGGTTCGCACGAGCAGTACTTC | CASSLRWQGSHEQYF
- | TRBJ2-7 | TRBV15 | - | TGTGCCACCAGCAGAGAAGAGGGAAGGCAGTACTTC | CATSREEGRQYF
- | TRBJ2-5 | TRBV11-2 | TRBD1 | TGTGCCAGCAGCTTGCCGGGACAGCCGAAAGAGACCCAGTACTTC | CASSLPGQPKETQYF
- | TRBJ1-3 | TRBV7-6 | - | TGTGCCAGCAGCATAGGATCTGGAAACACCATATATTTT | CASSIGSGNTIYF
- | TRBJ2-3 | TRBV19 | - | TGTGCCAGTAGCACTAGTAGGAACGCAGATACGCAGTATTTT | CASSTSRNADTQYF
- | TRBJ1-1 | TRBV18 | - | TGTGCCAGCTCACTCGGACTCTTGGATGAAGCTTTCTTT | CASSLGLLDEAFF
few | TRBJ1-5 | TRBV13 | - | TGTGCCAGCAGCTTGGGGACCGGGGATAGCAATCAGCCCCAGCATTTT | CASSLGTGDSNQPQHF
- | TRBJ2-4 | TRBV3-1/TRBV3-2 | TRBD2 | TGTGCCAGCAGCCTACTAGCGGGGGGTGCCAAAAACATTCAGTACTTC | CASSLLAGGAKNIQYF
few | TRBJ1-1 | TRBV2 | - | TGTGCCAGCAGGTACAGGGAAAACACTGAAGCTTTCTTT | CASRYRENTEAFF
- | TRBJ2-2 | TRBV2 | TRBD2 | TGTGCCAGCGTTGGTAGCGGGAGCACCGGGGAGCTGTTTTTT | CASVGSGSTGELFF
- | TRBJ1-2 | TRBV12-3/TRBV12-4 | - | TGTGCCAGCAGTTTGAACTATGGCTACACCTTC | CASSLNYGYTF
- | TRBJ1-4 | TRBV19 | - | TGTGCCAGCTCCCGGGACGGTAATGAAAAACTGTTTTTT | CASSRDGNEKLFF
- | TRBJ1-1 | TRBV27 | - | TGTGCCAGCATCTCATGGGGGAGGAACACTGAAGCTTTCTTT | CASISWGRNTEAFF
- | TRBJ1-4 | TRBV5-6 | - | TGTGCCAGCAGCGGGCACAGGGTTGATGAAAAACTGTTTTTT | CASSGHRVDEKLFF
- | TRBJ2-7 | TRBV27 | TRBD2 | TGTGCCAGCAGCAAAAGCGGGAGTTTCGAGCAGTACTTC | CASSKSGSFEQYF
- | TRBJ2-1 | TRBV29-1 | TRBD2 | TGCAGCGTTGAAAGGGTAGCGGGGAGAGGAGGGGCTATTGAGCAGTTCTTC | CSVERVAGRGGAIEQFF
- | TRBJ1-5 | TRBV30 | - | TGTGCCTGGAGTACCACGAGGGCGCATCAGCCCCAGCATTTT | CAWSTTRAHQPQHF